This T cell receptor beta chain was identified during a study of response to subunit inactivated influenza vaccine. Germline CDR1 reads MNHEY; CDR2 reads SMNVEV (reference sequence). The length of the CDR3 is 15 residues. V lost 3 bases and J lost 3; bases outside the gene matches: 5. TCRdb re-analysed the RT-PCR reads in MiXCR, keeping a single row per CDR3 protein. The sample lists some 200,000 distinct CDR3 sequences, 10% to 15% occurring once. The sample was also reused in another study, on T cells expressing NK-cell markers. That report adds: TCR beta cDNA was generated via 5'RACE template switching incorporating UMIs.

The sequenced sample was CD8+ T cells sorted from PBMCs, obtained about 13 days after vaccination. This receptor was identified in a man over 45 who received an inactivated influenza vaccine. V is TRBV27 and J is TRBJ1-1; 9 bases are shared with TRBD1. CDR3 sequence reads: CASSFIGTGYTEAFF. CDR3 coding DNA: TGTGCCAGCAGTTTTATTGGGACAGGGTACACTGAAGCTTTCTTT.